This T cell receptor beta chain was recovered during a study of shared clonotypes between healthy human individuals. Study-level points and caveats: Memory subsets generally showed lower estimated richness than naive subsets.

The naive CD8 population came from CD45RO-negative cells selected for CCR7, without terminally differentiated effector memory CD45RA+ cells. As for this clone: The antigen is unknown.

Looked up from germline, CDR1 is SNHLY and CDR2 is FYNNEI. This CDR3 comprises 15 residues. Between the trimmed V and J ends, which lost 10 bases and 0 bases, there was a span of 15 bases. The assay was carried out at the deep level. Around 32,000 T cell genomes, or roughly 200 ng DNA, went into the sorted-subset replicate PCRs. This table comes from immunoSEQ multiplex PCR, and its TCRdb copy is limited to in-frame clones, with some not included. In the table there are some 1,900,000 clones, over 85% of which are singletons. The sequencing input was naive CD8+ T cells sorted from blood. The chain is built from TRBV2 and TRBJ2-2, with D tentatively TRBD2 (5 bases). The clonotype was recovered from a young man in good health. Here the CDR3 DNA reads TGTGCCACCTCCGGGGTCCGACCGAACACCGGGGAGCTGTTTTTT. Its protein is CATSGVRPNTGELFF. The complete variable domain, with remaining parts taken from reference TRBV2 and TRBJ2-2, reads EPEVTQTPSHQVTQMGQEVILRCVPISNHLYFYWYRQILGQKVEFLVSFYNNEISEKSEIFDDQFSVERPDGSNFTLKIRSTKLEDSAMYFCATSGVRPNTGELFFGEGSRLTVL.